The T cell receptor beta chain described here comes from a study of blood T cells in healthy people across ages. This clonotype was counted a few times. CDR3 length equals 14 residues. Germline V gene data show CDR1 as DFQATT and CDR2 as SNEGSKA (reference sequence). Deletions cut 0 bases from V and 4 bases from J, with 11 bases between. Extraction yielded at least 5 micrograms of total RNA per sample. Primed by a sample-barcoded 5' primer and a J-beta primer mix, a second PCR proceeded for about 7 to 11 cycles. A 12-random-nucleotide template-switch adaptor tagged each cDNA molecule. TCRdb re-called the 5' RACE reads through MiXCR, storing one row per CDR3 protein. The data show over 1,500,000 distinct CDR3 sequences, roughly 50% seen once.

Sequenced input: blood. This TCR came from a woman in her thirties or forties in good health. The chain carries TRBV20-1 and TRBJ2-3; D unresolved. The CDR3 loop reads CSARDPMGSDTQYF. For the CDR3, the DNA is TGCAGTGCTAGAGATCCCATGGGTTCAGATACGCAGTATTTT.